This T cell receptor (beta chain) was captured in a study of T cells after yellow fever vaccination. Whole-study results and caveats: By day 5 rather than day 15, the secondary response had peaked, though it was weaker.

They built TCR cDNA with 5'RACE template switching, a step that put in a universal primer site and UMIs. Each CDR3 protein gets one entry after TCRdb re-called the 5' RACE reads with MiXCR. The data show approximately 140,000 distinct CDR3 sequences, more than 6% seen once. Per the germline V gene, CDR1 is LNHDA and CDR2 is SQIVND (reference sequence). V dropped 5 bases and J dropped 9; count of bases not matched to a gene: 16. The CDR3 spans 16 residues. A remark on this clonotype: Its antigen is not identified.

The sequence came from a young man who received the YFV17D yellow fever vaccine. The sequencing used CD4+ T cells sorted from PBMCs, collected 5 days after the yellow fever booster vaccination. V gene TRBV19 combines with J gene TRBJ2-1, with 7 bases aligning to TRBD2. The DNA for the CDR3 is TGTGCCAGTAGTTCGATCGGGACTACCTCCGGGGGTGAGCAGTTCTTC. Protein: CASSSIGTTSGGEQFF.